These 14 T cell receptor beta chains originate from one sample sequenced in a study of T cells in Graves' hyperthyroidism and ophthalmopathy. Amplified regions were TCR beta CDR3 sequences from RNA transcripts. First-round RT-PCR with HTBI primers amplified the TCR CDR3 region. One entry per CDR3 protein, called by TCRdb with MiXCR from the multiplex PCR reads. The table shows 85,000 to 110,000 distinct CDR3 sequences, with less than 55% occurring only once. Sequenced sample: blood. Every receptor here comes from a man aged 35-49 years with Graves' hyperthyroidism.

This clonotype came up many times. The V gene is TRBV2, the J gene TRBJ2-5; 8 nucleotides agree with TRBD1. The V gene end was trimmed by 8 bases and the J gene end by 6 bases; junction bases not matched to a gene: 11. This CDR3 is built from 14 residues. Looked up from germline, CDR1 is SNHLY and CDR2 is FYNNEI. The CDR3 loop is CASSETGVGKTQYF. CDR3 coding DNA: TGTGCCAGCTCCGAGACAGGGGTGGGGAAGACCCAGTACTTC.

Worth noting for this clonotype: A read error may be the cause here, since a much bigger clone is one base away. The CDR3 loop is CASSYGQFGGYTF. CDR3 sequence (DNA): TGTGCCAGCAGTTACGGACAATTTGGTGGCTACACCTTC. The chain carries TRBV6-5 and TRBJ1-2; TRBD1 is a possible D gene (5 bases). Trimming cost V 2 bases and J 7 bases, with 11 bases left between them. The CDR3 contains 13 residues. Germline values: CDR1 MNHEY, CDR2 SVGAGI.

This clonotype was recorded at least ten times. This chain joins TRBV2 and TRBJ2-3; weak D call: TRBD2 (6 bases). CDR3 length: 13 residues. CDR1 SNHLY and CDR2 FYNNEI come from the germline V gene. Trimming stripped 4 bases from V and 3 bases from J, with 8 bases between. The CDR3 reads CASSGAGTDTQYF. For the CDR3, the DNA is TGTGCCAGCAGTGGTGCGGGAACAGATACGCAGTATTTT.

The chain uses TRBV28 and TRBJ1-2; D may be TRBD1 (6 bases). The CDR3 has 13 amino acids. The germline V and J ends were trimmed by 8 bases and 7 bases, with 17 bases remaining between them. Germline V gene sequence: CDR1 MDHEN, CDR2 SYDVKM. CDR3 residues: CASAKGGAGGYTF. The CDR3, as DNA: TGTGCCAGCGCGAAGGGGGGCGCGGGTGGCTACACCTTC.

At least ten counts were recorded for this clonotype. The chain recombines TRBV10-1 with TRBJ1-1, with TRBD1 identical over 7 bases. J was trimmed by 6 bases and V by 3 bases; bases with no gene match: 4. Germline CDR1 and CDR2: WNHNN and SYGVQD (reference sequence). This CDR3 has 13 residues. CDR3 bases: TGCGCCAGCAGTGACTTTCAGGGGGCTGAAGCTTTCTTT. Translation gives CASSDFQGAEAFF.

There are many counts of this clonotype. The V gene is TRBV20-1, the J gene TRBJ1-1; D is ambiguous. This CDR3 contains 16 residues. CDR1 and CDR2 (germline): DFQATT, SNEGSKA (reference sequence). V gave up 2 bases and J gave up 7 bases, with 23 bases separating them. In DNA form, the CDR3 reads TGCAGTGCTAGAAGCCGGTTCTTCTTAGGGATCGGTGAAGCTTTCTTT. This gives the protein CSARSRFFLGIGEAFF.

This clonotype has a count of ten or more. The rearrangement uses TRBV29-1 and TRBJ2-3; D might be TRBD1 or TRBD2, each matching 5 bases. V lost 0 bases to trimming and J lost 2 bases, with 21 bases between them. This CDR3 contains 18 residues. CDR1 and CDR2 (germline): SQVTM, ANQGSEA. CDR3 sequence: CSVEDQTRAGAPTDTQYF. The DNA for the CDR3 is TGCAGCGTTGAAGATCAGACGAGGGCCGGGGCTCCCACAGATACGCAGTATTTT.

This clonotype was observed a single time. This chain connects TRBV25-1 to TRBJ1-6, with D possibly matching TRBD1 (6 bases). V dropped 8 bases and J dropped 10 bases, with 21 bases sitting between them. CDR3 length equals 15 residues. The germline CDR1 and CDR2 sequences are MGHDK and SYGVNS. This CDR3 is CASSPSRGQKSPLHF. CDR3 in DNA: TGTGCCAGCTCCCCCTCACGGGGGCAAAAGTCACCCCTCCACTTT.

The V and J genes are TRBV4-1 and TRBJ2-1, with a weak D call TRBD1 (6 bases). The V and J ends lost 0 bases and 9 bases respectively, with 12 bases between them. CDR3 length equals 14 residues. Germline values: CDR1 MGHRA, CDR2 YSYEKL. CDR3: CASSQEGASPEQFF. The CDR3 nucleotides are TGCGCCAGCAGCCAAGAGGGGGCTAGCCCTGAGCAGTTCTTC.

This sequence joins TRBV7-6 and TRBJ2-7, with TRBD2 as a possible D gene (5 bases). CDR3 length equals 12 residues. Trimming shortened V by 1 base and J by 5 bases, and 6 bases separated the two germline ends. Looked up from germline, CDR1 is SGHVS and CDR2 is FNYEAQ. The CDR3 is CASSLEGDEQYF. CDR3 nucleotide sequence: TGTGCCAGCAGCTTAGAGGGAGACGAGCAGTACTTC.

As for this clonotype: Germline is not matched at one junction end, which may reflect a read error. In DNA form, the CDR3 reads TGTGCCTGGAGTGTAGTAGAAGGGACCTACGAGCAGTACTTC. Amino acid sequence: CAWSVVEGTYEQYF. The rearrangement uses TRBV29-1 and TRBJ2-7, with D unresolved. This CDR3 has 14 residues. CDR1 and CDR2 (germline): SQVTM, ANQGSEA.

The sample holds many counts of this clonotype. This chain uses TRBV20-1 with TRBJ2-7; D call uncertain. This CDR3 comprises 13 residues. Per germline, CDR1 DFQATT and CDR2 SNEGSKA (reference sequence). V was trimmed by 1 base and J by 2 bases, leaving 9 bases between them. The CDR3 spells CSARVANPYEQYF. CDR3 coding DNA: TGCAGTGCTAGAGTGGCAAATCCCTACGAGCAGTACTTC.

This clonotype was counted at least ten times. The chain recombines TRBV25-1 with TRBJ2-7, with D possibly TRBD1 on 5 matching bases. Germline V gene sequence: CDR1 MGHDK, CDR2 SYGVNS. The CDR3 loop spans 13 amino acids. The ends were cut back, 2 bases at V and 0 bases at J, with 5 bases in the middle. CDR3 protein: CASSETGSYEQYF. Here the CDR3 DNA reads TGTGCCAGCAGTGAAACAGGCTCCTACGAGCAGTACTTC.

The V and J genes are TRBV20-1 and TRBJ2-3; D is perhaps TRBD1 or TRBD2 (6 bases each). The germline CDR1 and CDR2 sequences are DFQATT and SNEGSKA (reference sequence). The CDR3 has 16 amino acids. Trimming left V 5 bases short and J 3 bases short, with 21 bases between. The CDR3 nucleotides read TGCAGTGCTGAGGACACGACTAGGGGGAGAACAGATACGCAGTATTTT. Amino acid sequence: CSAEDTTRGRTDTQYF.